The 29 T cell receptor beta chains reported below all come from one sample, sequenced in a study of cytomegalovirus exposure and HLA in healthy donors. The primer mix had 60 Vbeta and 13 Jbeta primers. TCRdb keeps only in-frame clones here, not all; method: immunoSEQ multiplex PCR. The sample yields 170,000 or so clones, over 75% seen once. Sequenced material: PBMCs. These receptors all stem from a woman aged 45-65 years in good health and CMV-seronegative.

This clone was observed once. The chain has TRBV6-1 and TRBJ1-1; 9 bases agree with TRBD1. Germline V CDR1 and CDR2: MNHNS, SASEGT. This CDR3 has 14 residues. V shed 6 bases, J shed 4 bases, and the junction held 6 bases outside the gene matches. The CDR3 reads CASRSDRGGTEAFF. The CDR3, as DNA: TGTGCCAGCAGATCCGACAGGGGGGGCACTGAAGCTTTCTTT.

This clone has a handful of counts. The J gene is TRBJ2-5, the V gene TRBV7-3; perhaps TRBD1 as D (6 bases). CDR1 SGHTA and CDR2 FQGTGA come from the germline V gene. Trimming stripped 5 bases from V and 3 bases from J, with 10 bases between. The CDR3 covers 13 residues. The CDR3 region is CASSVHREETQYF. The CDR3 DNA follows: TGTGCCAGCAGCGTCCACAGGGAAGAGACCCAGTACTTC.

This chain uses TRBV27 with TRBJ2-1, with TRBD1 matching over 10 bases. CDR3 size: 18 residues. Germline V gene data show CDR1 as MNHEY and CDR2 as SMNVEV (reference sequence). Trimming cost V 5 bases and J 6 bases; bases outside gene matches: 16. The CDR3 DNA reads TGTGCCAGCAGTAACCCCGAAACCGGGACAGGGGAAATCAATGAGCAGTTCTTC. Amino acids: CASSNPETGTGEINEQFF.

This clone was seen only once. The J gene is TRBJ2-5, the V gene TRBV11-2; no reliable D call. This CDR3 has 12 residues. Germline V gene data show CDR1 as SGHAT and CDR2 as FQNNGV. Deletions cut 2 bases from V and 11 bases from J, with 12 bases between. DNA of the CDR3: TGTGCCAGCAGCTTATATTATATTGAGCAGTACTTC. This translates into CASSLYYIEQYF. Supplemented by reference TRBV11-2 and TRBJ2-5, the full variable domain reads EAGVAQSPRYKIIEKRQSVAFWCNPISGHATLYWYQQILGQGPKLLIQFQNNGVVDDSQLPKDRFSAERLKGVDSTLKIQPAKLEDSAVYLCASSLYYIEQYFGPGTRLLVL.

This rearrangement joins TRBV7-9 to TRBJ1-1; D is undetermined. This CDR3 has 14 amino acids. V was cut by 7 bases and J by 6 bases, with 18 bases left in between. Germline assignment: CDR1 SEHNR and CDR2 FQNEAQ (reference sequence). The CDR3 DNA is TGTGCCAGCATACGGGCTGGGGAGGCCCCTGAAGCTTTCTTT. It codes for CASIRAGEAPEAFF.

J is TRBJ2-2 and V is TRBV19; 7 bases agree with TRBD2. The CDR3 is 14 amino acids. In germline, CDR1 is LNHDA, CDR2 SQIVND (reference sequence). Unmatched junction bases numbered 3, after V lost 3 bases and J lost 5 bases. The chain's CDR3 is CASSMRGGTGELFF. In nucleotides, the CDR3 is TGTGCCAGTAGTATGAGGGGAGGGACCGGGGAGCTGTTTTTT.

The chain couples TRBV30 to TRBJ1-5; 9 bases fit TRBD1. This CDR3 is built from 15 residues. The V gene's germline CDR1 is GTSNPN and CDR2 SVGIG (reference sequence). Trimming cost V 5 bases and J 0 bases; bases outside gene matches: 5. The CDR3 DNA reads TGTGCCTGGGACCCGGGACAGGGTAGCAATCAGCCCCAGCATTTT. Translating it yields CAWDPGQGSNQPQHF.

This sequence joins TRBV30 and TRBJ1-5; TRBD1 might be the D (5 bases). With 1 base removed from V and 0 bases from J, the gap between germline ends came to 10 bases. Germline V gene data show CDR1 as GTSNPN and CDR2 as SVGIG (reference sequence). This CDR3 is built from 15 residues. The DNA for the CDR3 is TGTGCCTGGAGTGAAGACAGCTATAGCAATCAGCCCCAGCATTTT. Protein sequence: CAWSEDSYSNQPQHF. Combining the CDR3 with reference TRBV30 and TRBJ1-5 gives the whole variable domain SQTIHQWPATLVQPVGSPLSLECTVEGTSNPNLYWYRQAAGRGLQLLFYSVGIGQISSEVPQNLSASRPQDRQFILSSKKLLLSDSGFYLCAWSEDSYSNQPQHFGDGTRLSIL.

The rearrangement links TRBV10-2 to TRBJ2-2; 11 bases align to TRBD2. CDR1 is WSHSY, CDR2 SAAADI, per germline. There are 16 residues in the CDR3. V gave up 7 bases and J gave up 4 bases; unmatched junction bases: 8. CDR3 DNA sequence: TGCGCCAGCACAATAGCGGGAGGGCTGACCACCGGGGAGCTGTTTTTT. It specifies CASTIAGGLTTGELFF.

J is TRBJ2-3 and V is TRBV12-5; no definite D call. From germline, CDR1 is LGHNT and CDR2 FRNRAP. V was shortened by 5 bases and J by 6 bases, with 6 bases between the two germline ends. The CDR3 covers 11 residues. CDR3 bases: TGTGCTAGTGGTACTTTGGATACGCAGTATTTT. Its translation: CASGTLDTQYF. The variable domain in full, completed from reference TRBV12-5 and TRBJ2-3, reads DARVTQTPRHKVTEMGQEVTMRCQPILGHNTVFWYRQTMMQGLELLAYFRNRAPLDDSGMPKDRFSAEMPDATLATLKIQPSEPRDSAVYFCASGTLDTQYFGPGTRLTVL.

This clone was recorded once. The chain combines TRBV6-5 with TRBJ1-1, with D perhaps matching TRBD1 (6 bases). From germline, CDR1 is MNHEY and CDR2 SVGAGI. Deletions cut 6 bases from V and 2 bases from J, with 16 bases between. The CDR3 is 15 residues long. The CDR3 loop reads CASRGTGFGNTEAFF. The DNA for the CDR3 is TGTGCCAGCAGGGGTACAGGGTTTGGAAACACTGAAGCTTTCTTT.

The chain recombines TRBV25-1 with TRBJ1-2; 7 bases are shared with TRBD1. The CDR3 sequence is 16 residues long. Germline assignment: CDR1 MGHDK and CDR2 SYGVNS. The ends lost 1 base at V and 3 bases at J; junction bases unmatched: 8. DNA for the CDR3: TGTGCCAGCAGTGAATTAGGCCCCGACAGGGACTATGGCTACACCTTC. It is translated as CASSELGPDRDYGYTF.

Here the CDR3 DNA reads TGTGCCAGCAGTCCTCCGAGCGGTTCTTACGAGCAGTACTTC. Translating it yields CASSPPSGSYEQYF. This chain joins TRBV28 and TRBJ2-7, with D tentatively TRBD2 (5 bases). CDR1 MDHEN and CDR2 SYDVKM come from the germline V gene. There are 14 residues in the CDR3. Trimming removed 5 bases at V and 4 bases at J, with 15 bases between.

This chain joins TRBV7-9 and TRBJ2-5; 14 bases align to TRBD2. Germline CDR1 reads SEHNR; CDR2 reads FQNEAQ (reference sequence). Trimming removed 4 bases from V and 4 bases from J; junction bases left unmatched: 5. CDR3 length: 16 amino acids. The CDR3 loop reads CASSSWTSGRLETQYF. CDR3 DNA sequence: TGTGCCAGCAGCTCCTGGACTAGCGGGAGGTTAGAGACCCAGTACTTC.

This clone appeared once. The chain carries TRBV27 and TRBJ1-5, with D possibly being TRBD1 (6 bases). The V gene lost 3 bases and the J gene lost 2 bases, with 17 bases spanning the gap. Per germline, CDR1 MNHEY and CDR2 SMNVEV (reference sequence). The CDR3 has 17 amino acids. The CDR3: CASSLSGTPRGNQPQHF. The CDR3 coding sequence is TGTGCCAGCAGTTTGAGTGGGACACCCAGGGGCAATCAGCCCCAGCATTTT.

In nucleotides, the CDR3 is TGTGCCAGCAGCTTAGTGGGACAACGCACAGATACGCAGTATTTT. Translated: CASSLVGQRTDTQYF. The chain joins TRBV11-2 to TRBJ2-3; tentative D call: TRBD1 (6 bases). V was shortened by 1 base and J by 1 base, with 9 bases between the two germline ends. Germline loops: CDR1 SGHAT, CDR2 FQNNGV. The CDR3 has 15 residues.

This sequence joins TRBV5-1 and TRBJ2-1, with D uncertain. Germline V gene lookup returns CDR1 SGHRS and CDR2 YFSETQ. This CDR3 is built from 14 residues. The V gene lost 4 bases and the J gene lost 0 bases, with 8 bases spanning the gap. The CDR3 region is CASSLSSSYNEQFF. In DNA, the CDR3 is TGCGCCAGCAGCCTCTCTAGCTCCTACAATGAGCAGTTCTTC.

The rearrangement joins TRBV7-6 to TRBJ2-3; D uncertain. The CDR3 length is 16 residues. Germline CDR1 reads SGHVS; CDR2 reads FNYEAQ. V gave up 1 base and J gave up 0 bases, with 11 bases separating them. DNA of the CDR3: TGTGCCAGCAGCTTAGGAGCGCGGCCTAGCACAGATACGCAGTATTTT. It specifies CASSLGARPSTDTQYF. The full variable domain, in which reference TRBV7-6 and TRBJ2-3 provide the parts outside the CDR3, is GAGVSQSPRYKVTKRGQDVALRCDPISGHVSLYWYRQALGQGPEFLTYFNYEAQQDKSGLPNDRFSAERPEGSISTLTIQRTEQRDSAMYRCASSLGARPSTDTQYFGPGTRLTVL.

The DNA of the CDR3 is TGTGCCAGCAGCGAAAACCCGGGGACTAGCGGGAGTGCAGAGACCCAGTACTTC. This translates into CASSENPGTSGSAETQYF. J is TRBJ2-5 and V is TRBV9, with TRBD2 matching over 14 bases. The CDR3 has 18 residues. V shed 3 bases and J 4 bases; nucleotides not matched to a gene: 11. Germline V CDR1 and CDR2: SGDLS, YYNGEE.

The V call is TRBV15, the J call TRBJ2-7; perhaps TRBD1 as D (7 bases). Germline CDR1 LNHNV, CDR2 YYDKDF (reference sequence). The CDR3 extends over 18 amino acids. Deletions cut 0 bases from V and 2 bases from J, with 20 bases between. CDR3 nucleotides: TGTGCCACCAGCAGAGATAAAGGAGGAGGGGGCGCAGCCTACGAGCAGTACTTC. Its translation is CATSRDKGGGGAAYEQYF.

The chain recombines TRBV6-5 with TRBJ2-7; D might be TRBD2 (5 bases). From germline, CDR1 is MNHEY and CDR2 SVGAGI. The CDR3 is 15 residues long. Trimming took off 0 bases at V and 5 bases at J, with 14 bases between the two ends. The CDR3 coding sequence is TGTGCCAGCAGTTACTCTATCGAAGGGAGCAACGAGCAGTACTTC. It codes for CASSYSIEGSNEQYF.

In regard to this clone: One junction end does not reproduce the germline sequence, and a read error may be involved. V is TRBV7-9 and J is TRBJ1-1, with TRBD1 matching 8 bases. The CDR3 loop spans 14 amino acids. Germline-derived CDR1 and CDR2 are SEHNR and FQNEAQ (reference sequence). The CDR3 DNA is TGTGCCAGCAGCTTATGGACAGGGAACGCTGAAGCTTTCTTT. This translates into CASSLWTGNAEAFF. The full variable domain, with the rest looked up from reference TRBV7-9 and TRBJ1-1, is DTGVSQNPRHKITKRGQNVTFRCDPISEHNRLYWYRQTLGQGPEFLTYFQNEAQLEKSRLLSDRFSAERPKGSFSTLEIQRTEQGDSAMYLCASSLWTGNAEAFFGQGTRLTVV.

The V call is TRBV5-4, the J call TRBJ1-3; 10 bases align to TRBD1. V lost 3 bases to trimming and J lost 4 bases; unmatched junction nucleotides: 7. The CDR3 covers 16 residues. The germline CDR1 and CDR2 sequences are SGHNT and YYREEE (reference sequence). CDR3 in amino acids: CASSSAGQGTGNTIYF. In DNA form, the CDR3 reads TGTGCCAGCAGCTCGGCGGGACAGGGGACGGGAAACACCATATATTTT.

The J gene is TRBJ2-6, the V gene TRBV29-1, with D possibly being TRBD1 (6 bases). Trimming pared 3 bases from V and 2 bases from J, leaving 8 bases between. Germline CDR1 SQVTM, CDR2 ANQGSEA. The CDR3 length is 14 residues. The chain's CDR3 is CSVEGQPGANVLTF. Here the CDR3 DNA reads TGCAGCGTTGAGGGACAACCTGGGGCCAACGTCCTGACTTTC.

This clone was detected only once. CDR3 amino acids: CASSVIQGTHNEQFF. The CDR3 nucleotides are TGTGCCAGCAGCGTGATTCAGGGGACACATAATGAGCAGTTCTTC. The gene calls are TRBV9 and TRBJ2-1, with D perhaps matching TRBD1 (6 bases). CDR1 is SGDLS and CDR2 is YYNGEE in the germline V gene. The CDR3 is 15 residues long. V lost 2 bases and J lost 7, with 16 bases in between.

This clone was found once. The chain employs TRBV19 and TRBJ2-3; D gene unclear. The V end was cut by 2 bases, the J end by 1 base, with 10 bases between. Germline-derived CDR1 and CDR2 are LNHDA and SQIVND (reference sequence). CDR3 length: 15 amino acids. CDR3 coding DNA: TGTGCCAGTAGTATAAACAGTGGCGGCACAGATACGCAGTATTTT. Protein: CASSINSGGTDTQYF.

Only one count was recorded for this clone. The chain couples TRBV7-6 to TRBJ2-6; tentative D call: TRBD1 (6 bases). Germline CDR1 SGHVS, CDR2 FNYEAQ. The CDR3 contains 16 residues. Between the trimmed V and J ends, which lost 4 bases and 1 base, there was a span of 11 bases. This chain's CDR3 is CASSSGTISGANVLTF. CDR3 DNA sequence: TGTGCCAGCAGCTCCGGGACAATTTCTGGGGCCAACGTCCTGACTTTC.

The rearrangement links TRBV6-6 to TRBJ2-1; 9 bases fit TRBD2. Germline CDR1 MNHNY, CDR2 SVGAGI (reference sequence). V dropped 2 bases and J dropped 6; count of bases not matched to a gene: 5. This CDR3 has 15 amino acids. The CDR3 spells CASSYAGGPGNEQFF. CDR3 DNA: TGTGCCAGCAGTTACGCGGGAGGGCCGGGCAATGAGCAGTTCTTC.

CDR3 sequence: CASGRTGASYEQYF. In DNA form, the CDR3 reads TGTGCCAGCGGCCGGACAGGGGCTTCCTACGAGCAGTACTTC. This chain links TRBV6-1 with TRBJ2-7; 9 nucleotides align to TRBD1. After removal of 8 bases from V and 1 base from J, the junction contained 6 bases not matched to a gene. Germline V lookup: CDR1 MNHNS, CDR2 SASEGT. The CDR3 is made up of 14 amino acids.